The following is a TCR beta chain sequence with its context. Deletions cut 1 base from V and 4 bases from J, with 8 bases between. CDR3 length: 13 residues. The germline V gene encodes CDR1 KGHSH and CDR2 LQKENI. The entry originates in a study of T cell changes during pregnancy in multiple sclerosis. Libraries were prepared by immunoSEQ multiplex PCR; TCRdb keeps only in-frame clonotypes and omits some of them. The repertoire holds over 50,000 clones, with about 83% as singletons. The gene calls are TRBV18 and TRBJ2-7; the D is unclear. The clonotype was recovered from a human donor whose cells served as feeder cells for cultures in a pregnancy study. Sequences were obtained from peripheral blood from another person, used as feeder cells. Written as DNA, the CDR3 is TGTGCCAGCTCACCACGGGTGGGATACGAGCAGTACTTC. Its protein is CASSPRVGYEQYF.